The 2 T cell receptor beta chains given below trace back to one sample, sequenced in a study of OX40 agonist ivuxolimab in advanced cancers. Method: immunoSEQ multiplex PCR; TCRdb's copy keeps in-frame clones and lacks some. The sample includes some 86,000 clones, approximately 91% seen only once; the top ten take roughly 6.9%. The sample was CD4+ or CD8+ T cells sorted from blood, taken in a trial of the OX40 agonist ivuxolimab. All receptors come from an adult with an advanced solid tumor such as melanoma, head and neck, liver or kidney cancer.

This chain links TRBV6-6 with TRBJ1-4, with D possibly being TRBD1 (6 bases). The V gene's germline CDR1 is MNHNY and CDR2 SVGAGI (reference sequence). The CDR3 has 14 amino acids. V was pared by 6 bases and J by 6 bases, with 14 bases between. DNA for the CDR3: TGTGCCAGCAGGCTAGACAGGAGGGATGAAAAACTGTTTTTT. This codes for CASRLDRRDEKLFF.

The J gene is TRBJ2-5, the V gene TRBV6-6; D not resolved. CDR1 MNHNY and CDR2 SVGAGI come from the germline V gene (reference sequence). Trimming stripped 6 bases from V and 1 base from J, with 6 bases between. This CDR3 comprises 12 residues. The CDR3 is CASRQPQETQYF. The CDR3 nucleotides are TGTGCCAGCAGGCAACCCCAAGAGACCCAGTACTTC.